These 15 T cell receptor beta chains were sequenced from one sample in a study of blood T cell repertoires in COVID-19. TCRdb's table, derived via immunoSEQ multiplex PCR, lists solely in-frame clones and lacks some. Among 100,000 to 150,000 clones listed, approximately 85% were seen once. The specimen sequenced was peripheral blood. The source of these receptors is a human donor in a cohort sampled during active COVID-19.

V gene TRBV28 combines with J gene TRBJ2-2; a possible D gene is TRBD1 (5 bases). The germline V and J ends were trimmed by 6 bases and 1 base, with 9 bases remaining between them. Germline loops: CDR1 MDHEN, CDR2 SYDVKM. The CDR3 length is 14 residues. The CDR3 bases are TGTGCCAGCAGGTCCGGACAGAACACCGGGGAGCTGTTTTTT. It encodes CASRSGQNTGELFF.

A few counts support this clone. This sequence joins TRBV6-5 and TRBJ1-3, with D unclear. In germline, CDR1 is MNHEY, CDR2 SVGAGI. The CDR3 length is 16 residues. The V end was cut by 0 bases, the J end by 2 bases, with 11 bases between. CDR3 in amino acids: CASSYSAWAAGNTIYF. CDR3 bases: TGTGCCAGCAGTTACTCTGCTTGGGCAGCTGGAAACACCATATATTTT.

V usage is TRBV7-9 and J usage is TRBJ2-5; the match to TRBD2 covers 7 bases. The germline V gene encodes CDR1 SEHNR and CDR2 FQNEAQ (reference sequence). J lost 4 bases, V lost 4 bases, and 12 bases had no gene match. This CDR3 has 16 amino acids. The CDR3 spells CASSSRGGRLRETQYF. The CDR3 nucleotides read TGTGCCAGCAGCTCAAGGGGCGGGAGACTACGAGAGACCCAGTACTTC.

This sequence joins TRBV5-1 and TRBJ2-5, with 14 bases identical to TRBD2. This CDR3 is 17 amino acids long. The germline CDR1 and CDR2 sequences are SGHRS and YFSETQ. Trimming cost V 4 bases and J 7 bases; bases outside gene matches: 12. The CDR3 loop is CASSPGLAGAGRGTQYF. CDR3 bases: TGCGCCAGCAGCCCGGGACTAGCGGGAGCAGGCCGGGGGACCCAGTACTTC.

The rearrangement uses TRBV5-1 and TRBJ2-2; TRBD2 is a possible D gene (5 bases). The CDR3 spans 13 residues. The V end lost 3 bases, the J end lost 3 bases, and 6 bases lay between the germline ends. CDR1 SGHRS and CDR2 YFSETQ come from the germline V gene. CDR3 nucleotide sequence: TGCGCCAGCAGCTCGAGGGACACCGGGGAGCTGTTTTTT. It encodes CASSSRDTGELFF. The whole variable domain, remainder taken from reference TRBV5-1 and TRBJ2-2, is KAGVTQTPRYLIKTRGQQVTLSCSPISGHRSVSWYQQTPGQGLQFLFEYFSETQRNKGNFPGRFSGRQFSNSRSEMNVSTLELGDSALYLCASSSRDTGELFFGEGSRLTVL.

The chain uses TRBV29-1 and TRBJ2-7; D is unclear. In germline, CDR1 is SQVTM, CDR2 ANQGSEA. Trimming removed 8 bases at V and 9 bases at J, with 32 bases between. The CDR3 sequence is 16 residues long. DNA of the CDR3: TGCAGCCCACCTTATCATGACCACTTAGACATACCAGGGCAGTACTTC. This encodes CSPPYHDHLDIPGQYF.

With regard to this clone: Other DNA sequences in this specimen translate into the identical CDR3. The chain employs TRBV4-3 and TRBJ2-4; 7 nucleotides line up with TRBD1. The J segment lost 2 bases and the V segment lost 4 bases, leaving 5 bases of the junction unmatched. The CDR3 runs 15 residues. Germline CDR1 is LGHNA and CDR2 is YSLEER. The CDR3 DNA sequence: TGCGCCAGCAGCCGAGAAGGGGGCCCCAAAAACATTCAGTACTTC. Translating gives CASSREGGPKNIQYF.

This chain connects TRBV15 to TRBJ1-2; TRBD1 is a possible D gene (5 bases). The germline gives CDR1 LNHNV, CDR2 YYDKDF (reference sequence). The V and J ends lost 0 bases and 3 bases respectively, with 17 bases between them. The CDR3 runs to 17 residues. Written as DNA, the CDR3 is TGTGCCACCAGCAGAGATGATTTAGGGGCGGTAGACTATGGCTACACCTTC. Its translation is CATSRDDLGAVDYGYTF.

This clone was seen once. The genes are TRBV3-1 (or the pseudogene TRBV3-2) and TRBJ2-7; 10 nucleotides line up with TRBD2. The germline V gene has CDR1 LGHDT and CDR2 YNNKEL (reference sequence). J gave up 5 bases and V 3 bases, and 10 bases lay outside the gene matches. The length of the CDR3 is 16 residues. The DNA for the CDR3 is TGTGCCAGCAGCCAGGGAAGTAGCGGGAGGCTCAACGAGCAGTACTTC. This sequence encodes CASSQGSSGRLNEQYF.

The V and J genes are TRBV5-4 and TRBJ2-3; 12 nucleotides agree with TRBD2. The CDR3 loop spans 14 amino acids. The J segment lost 5 bases and the V segment lost 4 bases, leaving 2 bases of the junction unmatched. Per the germline V gene, CDR1 is SGHNT and CDR2 is YYREEE (reference sequence). CDR3 DNA: TGTGCCAGCAGCCTAGCGGGAGGGAAAGATACGCAGTATTTT. Translating gives CASSLAGGKDTQYF.

This chain connects TRBV19 to TRBJ2-2; 9 bases map to TRBD1. The trim removed 7 bases at V and 2 bases at J, leaving 11 bases unmatched. Germline V gene data show CDR1 as LNHDA and CDR2 as SQIVND (reference sequence). The CDR3 is 17 residues long. CDR3 sequence reads: CASTPGQGRGNTGELFF. The DNA for the CDR3 is TGTGCCAGTACCCCGGGACAGGGAAGGGGTAACACCGGGGAGCTGTTTTTT. The full variable domain, rest sourced from reference TRBV19 and TRBJ2-2, is DGGITQSPKYLFRKEGQNVTLSCEQNLNHDAMYWYRQDPGQGLRLIYYSQIVNDFQKGDIAEGYSVSREKKESFPLTVTSAQKNPTAFYLCASTPGQGRGNTGELFFGEGSRLTVL.

For the CDR3, the DNA is TGTGCCAGCAGCGCCCTAAGACAGGGTCGGGCAGATACGCAGTATTTT. Residues: CASSALRQGRADTQYF. J is TRBJ2-3 and V is TRBV9; 7 bases fit TRBD1. The length of the CDR3 is 16 residues. Germline values: CDR1 SGDLS, CDR2 YYNGEE. Germline trimming cut 3 bases from V and 4 bases from J; bases unmatched to any gene: 11. The full variable domain, its missing parts supplied by reference TRBV9 and TRBJ2-3, is DSGVTQTPKHLITATGQRVTLRCSPRSGDLSVYWYQQSLDQGLQFLIQYYNGEERAKGNILERFSAQQFPDLHSELNLSSLELGDSALYFCASSALRQGRADTQYFGPGTRLTVL.

The CDR3 DNA reads TGTGCCAGCAGTCGACTAGCGGGAGGATACGAGCAGTACTTC. Its translation: CASSRLAGGYEQYF. The chain recombines TRBV6-6 with TRBJ2-7; 13 bases are a match to TRBD2. This CDR3 spans 14 amino acids. Looked up from germline, CDR1 is MNHNY and CDR2 is SVGAGI (reference sequence). Trimming took 5 bases from V and 4 from J; bases not matched to a gene: 2.

This clone was observed a few times. The gene calls are TRBV5-4 and TRBJ2-2; D not certain. This CDR3 is 14 amino acids long. With 2 bases removed from V and 4 bases from J, the gap between germline ends came to 9 bases. CDR1 is SGHNT and CDR2 is YYREEE in the germline V gene (reference sequence). CDR3: CASSFGVSTGELFF. The CDR3 nucleotides are TGTGCCAGCAGCTTCGGTGTTAGCACCGGGGAGCTGTTTTTT.

This chain's CDR3 is CASSLHPGGTGYTF. CDR3 nucleotide sequence: TGTGCCAGCAGCTTGCATCCAGGGGGCACTGGCTACACCTTC. This rearrangement joins TRBV5-6 to TRBJ1-2; 8 nucleotides agree with TRBD1. CDR3 length: 14 residues. Germline V gives CDR1 SGHDT, CDR2 YYEEEE. The trim removed 1 base at V and 7 bases at J, leaving 6 bases unmatched.